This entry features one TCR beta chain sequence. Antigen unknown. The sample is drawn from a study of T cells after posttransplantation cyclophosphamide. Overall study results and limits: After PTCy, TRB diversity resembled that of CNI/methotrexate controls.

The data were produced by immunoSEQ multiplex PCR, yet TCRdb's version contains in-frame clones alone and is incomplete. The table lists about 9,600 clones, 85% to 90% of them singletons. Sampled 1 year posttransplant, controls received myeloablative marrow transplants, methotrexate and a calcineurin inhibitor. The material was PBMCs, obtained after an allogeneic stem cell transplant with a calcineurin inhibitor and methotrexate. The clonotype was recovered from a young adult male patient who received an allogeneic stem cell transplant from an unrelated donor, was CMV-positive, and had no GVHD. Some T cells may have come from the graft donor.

CDR3 nucleotide sequence: TGTGCCAGCAGCGCGACTCATACGGGCACTGAAGCTTTCTTT. Residues: CASSATHTGTEAFF. The genes are TRBV9 and TRBJ1-1; D remains unclear. The CDR3 totals 14 residues. CDR1 is SGDLS, CDR2 YYNGEE, per germline. V lost 3 bases, J lost 4 bases, and 13 bases lay in between.